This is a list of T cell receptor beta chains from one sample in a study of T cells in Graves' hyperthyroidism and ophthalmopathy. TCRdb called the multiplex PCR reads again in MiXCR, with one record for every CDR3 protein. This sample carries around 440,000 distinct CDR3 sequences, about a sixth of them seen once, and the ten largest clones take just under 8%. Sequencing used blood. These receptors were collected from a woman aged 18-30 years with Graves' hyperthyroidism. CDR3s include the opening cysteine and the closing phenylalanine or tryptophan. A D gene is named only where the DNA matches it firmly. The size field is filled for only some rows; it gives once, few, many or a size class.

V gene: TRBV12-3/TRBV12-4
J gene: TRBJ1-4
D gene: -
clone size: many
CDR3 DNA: TGTGCCAGCAGTATAACCCAGGGGTCTGAAAAACTGTTTTTT
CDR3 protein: CASSITQGSEKLFF

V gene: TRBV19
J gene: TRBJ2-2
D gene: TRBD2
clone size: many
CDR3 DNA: TGTGCCAGTAGGACTATAGCGGGAGGAGACGCCGGGGAGCTGTTTTTT
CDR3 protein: CASRTIAGGDAGELFF

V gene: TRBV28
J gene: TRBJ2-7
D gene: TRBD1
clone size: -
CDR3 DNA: TGTGCCAGCAGTTCCCCGGGACAGGGGCCTTACGAGCAGTACTTC
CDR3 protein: CASSSPGQGPYEQYF

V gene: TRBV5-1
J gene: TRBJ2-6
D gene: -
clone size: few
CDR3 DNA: TGCGCCAGCAGAGTACAGGGTGCTGGGGCCAACGTCCTGACTTTC
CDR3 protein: CASRVQGAGANVLTF

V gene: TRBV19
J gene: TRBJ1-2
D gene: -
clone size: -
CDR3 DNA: TGTGCCAGTAGTCCAGGCTTCTATGGCTACACCTTC
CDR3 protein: CASSPGFYGYTF

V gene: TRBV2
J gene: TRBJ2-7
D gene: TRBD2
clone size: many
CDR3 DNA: TGTGCCAGCAGTGGGGCTAGCGGGACCTACGAGCAGTACTTC
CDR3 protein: CASSGASGTYEQYF

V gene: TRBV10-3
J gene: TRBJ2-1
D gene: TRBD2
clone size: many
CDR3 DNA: TGTGCCATCAGTGAGAAACTAGCGGGAGGTGAAGAGCAGTTCTTC
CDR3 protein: CAISEKLAGGEEQFF

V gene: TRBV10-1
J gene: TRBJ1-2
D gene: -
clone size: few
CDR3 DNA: TGCGCCAACACAGGTCCCGGATTTGGCTACACCTTC
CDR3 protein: CANTGPGFGYTF

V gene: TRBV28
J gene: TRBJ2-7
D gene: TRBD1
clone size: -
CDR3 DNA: TGTGCCAGCAGTTTCCTCCGGGACAGGGGCTACGAGCAGTACTTC
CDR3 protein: CASSFLRDRGYEQYF

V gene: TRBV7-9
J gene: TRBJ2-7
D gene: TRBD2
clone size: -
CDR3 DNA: TGTGCCAGCAGCTTACTTAGAGCGCGTTCCACCCCTCTAGCGGGAGGGCCGGATGAGCAGTACTTC
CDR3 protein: CASSLLRARSTPLAGGPDEQYF

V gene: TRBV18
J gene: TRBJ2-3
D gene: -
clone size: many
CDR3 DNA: TGTGCCAGCTCACCACGAAAGGACTCCAAGCCAGATACGCAGTATTTT
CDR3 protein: CASSPRKDSKPDTQYF

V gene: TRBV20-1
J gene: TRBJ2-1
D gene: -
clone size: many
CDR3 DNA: TGCAGTGCCCCCGGGATAGGAAGATACAATGAGCAGTTCTTC
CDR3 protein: CSAPGIGRYNEQFF

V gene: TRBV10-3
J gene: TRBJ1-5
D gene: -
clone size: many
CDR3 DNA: TGTGCCATCAGTGAAGTGGGAGGCAATCAGCCCCAGCATTTT
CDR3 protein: CAISEVGGNQPQHF

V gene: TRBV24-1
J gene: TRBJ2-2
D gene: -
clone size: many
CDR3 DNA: TGTGCCACCAGTGATAGCGTCAGGGCCAACACCGGGGAGCTGTTTTTT
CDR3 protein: CATSDSVRANTGELFF

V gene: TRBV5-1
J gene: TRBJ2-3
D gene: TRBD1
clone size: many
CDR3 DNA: TGCGCCAGCAGCTCCGCCGGACAGGGTATAGATACGCAGTATTTT
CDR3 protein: CASSSAGQGIDTQYF

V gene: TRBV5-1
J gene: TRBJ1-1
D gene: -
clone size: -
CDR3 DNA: TGCGCCAGCAGATCGCCGGGGAACACTGAAGCTTTCTTT
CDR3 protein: CASRSPGNTEAFF

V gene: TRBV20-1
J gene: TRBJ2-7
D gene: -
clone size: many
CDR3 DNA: TGCAGTGCTAGGGGGGGACGGCCAAGATACGAGCAGTACTTC
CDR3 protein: CSARGGRPRYEQYF

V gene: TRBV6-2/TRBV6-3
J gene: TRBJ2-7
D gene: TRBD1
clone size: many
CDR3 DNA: TGTGCCAGCAGGGACCCAGGGGGCTCCTACGAGCAGTACTTC
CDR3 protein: CASRDPGGSYEQYF

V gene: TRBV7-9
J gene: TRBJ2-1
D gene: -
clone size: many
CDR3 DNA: TGTGCCGCAGGAGGTCCAAGATACAATGAGCAGTTCTTC
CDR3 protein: CAAGGPRYNEQFF

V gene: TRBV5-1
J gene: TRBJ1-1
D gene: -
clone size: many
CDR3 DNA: TGCGCCAGCAGCTCGACTGGGGCTATGAACACTGAAGCTTTCTTT
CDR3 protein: CASSSTGAMNTEAFF

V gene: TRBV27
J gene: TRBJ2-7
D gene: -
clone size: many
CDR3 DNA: TGTGCCAGCAGTTTAACCCACAGTTCCTACGAGCAGTACTTC
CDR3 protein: CASSLTHSSYEQYF

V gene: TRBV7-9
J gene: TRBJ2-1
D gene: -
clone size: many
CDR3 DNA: TGTGCCAGCAGCTTAGCAGCGACACGGAATGAGCAGTTCTTC
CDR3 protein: CASSLAATRNEQFF

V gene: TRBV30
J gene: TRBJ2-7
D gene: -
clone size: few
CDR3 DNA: TGTGCCTGGAGCCCCCAGGGGAGGACCTACGAGCAGTACTTC
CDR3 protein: CAWSPQGRTYEQYF

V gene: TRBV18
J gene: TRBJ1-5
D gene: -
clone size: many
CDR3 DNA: TGTGCCAGCTCACCACAGGCACAGGACAATCAGCCCCAGCATTTT
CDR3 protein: CASSPQAQDNQPQHF

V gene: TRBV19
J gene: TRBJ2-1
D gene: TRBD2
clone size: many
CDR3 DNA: TGTGCCAGTAGTCGACTAGCGGGAGGCTCCCAGGCGGAGCAGTTCTTC
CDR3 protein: CASSRLAGGSQAEQFF

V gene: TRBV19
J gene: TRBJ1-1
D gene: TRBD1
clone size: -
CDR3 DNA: TGTGCCAGTAGTATGCCCCGTGGCAGGGGGCGTGAAGCTTTCTTT
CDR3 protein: CASSMPRGRGREAFF

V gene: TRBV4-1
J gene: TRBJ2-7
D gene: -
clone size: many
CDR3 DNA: TGCGCCAGCAGCCAAGAATGGGCGAGCTCCTACGAGCAGTACTTC
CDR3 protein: CASSQEWASSYEQYF

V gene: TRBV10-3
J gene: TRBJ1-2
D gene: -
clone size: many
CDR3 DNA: TGTGCCATCAGTTGTTGTGGAGGGGATCACCAAGGTGGCTACACCTTC
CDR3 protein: CAISCCGGDHQGGYTF

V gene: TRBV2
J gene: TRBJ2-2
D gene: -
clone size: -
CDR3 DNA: TGTGCCAGCAGTGCCCAGGGACTGGCGAACACCGGGGAGCTGTTTTTT
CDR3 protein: CASSAQGLANTGELFF

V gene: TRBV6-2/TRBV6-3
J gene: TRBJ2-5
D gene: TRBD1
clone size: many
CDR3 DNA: TGTGCCAGCAGTTACCGAGGACAGGGAGGGACCCAGTACTTC
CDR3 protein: CASSYRGQGGTQYF

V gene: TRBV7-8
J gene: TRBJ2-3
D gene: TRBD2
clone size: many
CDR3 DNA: TGTGCCAGCAGCCGACTAGCGCTACGCACAGATACGCAGTATTTT
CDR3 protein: CASSRLALRTDTQYF

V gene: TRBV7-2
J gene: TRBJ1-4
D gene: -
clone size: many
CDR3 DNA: TGTGCCAGCAGCCTCGCGGGAAGGGCGATTAATGAAAAACTGTTTTTT
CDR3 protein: CASSLAGRAINEKLFF

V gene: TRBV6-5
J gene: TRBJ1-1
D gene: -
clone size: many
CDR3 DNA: TGTGCCAGCAGTTACCCCGAGGGACGCTCAGCTTTCTTT
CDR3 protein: CASSYPEGRSAFF

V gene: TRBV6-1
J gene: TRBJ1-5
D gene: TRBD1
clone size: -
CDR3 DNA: TGTGCCAGCTCTAGGACTACAGGGGGCAATCAGCCCCAGCATTTT
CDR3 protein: CASSRTTGGNQPQHF

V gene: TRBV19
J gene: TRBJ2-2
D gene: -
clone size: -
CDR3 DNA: TGTGCCAGTAGGACCCTGGCCGGGGAAACCGGGGAGCTGTTTTTT
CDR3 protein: CASRTLAGETGELFF

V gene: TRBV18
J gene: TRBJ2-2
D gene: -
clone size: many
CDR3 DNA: TGTGCCAGCTCACCACTTTTCACCGGGGAGCTGTTTTTT
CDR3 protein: CASSPLFTGELFF

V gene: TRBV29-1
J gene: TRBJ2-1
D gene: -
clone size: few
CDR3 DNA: TGCAGCGTTGAGTGGTGGAACAATGAGCAGTTCTTC
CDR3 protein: CSVEWWNNEQFF

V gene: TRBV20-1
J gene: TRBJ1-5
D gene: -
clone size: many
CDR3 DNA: TGCAGTGCTAGCACAGGGTCTGACCAGCCCCAGCATTTT
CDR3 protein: CSASTGSDQPQHF